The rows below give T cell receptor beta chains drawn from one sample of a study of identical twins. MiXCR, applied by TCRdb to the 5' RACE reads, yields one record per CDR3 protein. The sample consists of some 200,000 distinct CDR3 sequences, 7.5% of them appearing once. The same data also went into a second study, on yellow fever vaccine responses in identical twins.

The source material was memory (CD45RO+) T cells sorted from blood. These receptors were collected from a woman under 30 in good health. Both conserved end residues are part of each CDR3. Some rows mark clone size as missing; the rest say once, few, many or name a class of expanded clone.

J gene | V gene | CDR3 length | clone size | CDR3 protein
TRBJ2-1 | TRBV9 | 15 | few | CASFRGPSGSNEQFF
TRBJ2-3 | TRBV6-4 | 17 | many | CASSGGTSGAGTDTQYF
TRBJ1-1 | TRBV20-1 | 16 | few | CSARDPLDRGDTEAFF
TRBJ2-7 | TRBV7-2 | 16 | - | CASSLTFTGGFYEQYF
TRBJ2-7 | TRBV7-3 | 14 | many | CASSAMDREDEQYF
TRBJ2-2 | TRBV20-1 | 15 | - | CSAAPLADHTGELFF
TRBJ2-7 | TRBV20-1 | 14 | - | CSVGFGGQGYEQYF
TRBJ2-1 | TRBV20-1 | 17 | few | CSARVITRGLSYNEQFF
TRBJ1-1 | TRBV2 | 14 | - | CASSETPLNTEAFF
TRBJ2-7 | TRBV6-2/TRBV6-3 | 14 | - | CASSYKRSSYEQYF
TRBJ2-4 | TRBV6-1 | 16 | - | CASSEVPGVAKNIQYF
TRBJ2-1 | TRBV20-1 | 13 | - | CSALGTSYNEQFF
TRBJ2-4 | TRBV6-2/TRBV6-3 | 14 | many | CATHGSLGKNIQYF
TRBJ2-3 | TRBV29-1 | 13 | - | CSVLSGSLDTQYF
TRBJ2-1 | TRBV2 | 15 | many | CASSAKRTSGGVLFF
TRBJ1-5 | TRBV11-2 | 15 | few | CASSSGHVGNQPQHF
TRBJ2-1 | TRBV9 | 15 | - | CASSVEPKGMNEQFF
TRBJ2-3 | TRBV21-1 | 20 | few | CASSKDPGGPSGRGTDTQYF
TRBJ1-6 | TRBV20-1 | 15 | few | CSASSFRGDSSPLHF
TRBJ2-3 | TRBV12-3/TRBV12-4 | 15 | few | CASSFAGGRADTQYF
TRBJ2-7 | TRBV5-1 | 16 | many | CASSLAPSGVSYEQYF
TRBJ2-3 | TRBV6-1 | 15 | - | CASSQRTSLTDTQYF
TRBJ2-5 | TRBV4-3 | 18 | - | CASSPGTKPGQAQETQYF
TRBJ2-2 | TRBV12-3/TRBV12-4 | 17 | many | CASSPWTGGIPAGELFF
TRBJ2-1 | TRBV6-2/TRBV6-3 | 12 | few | CASSHRVHEQFF
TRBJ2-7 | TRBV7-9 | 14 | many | CASSTLAGSGEQYF
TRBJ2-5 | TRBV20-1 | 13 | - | CSASGSRSWTQYF
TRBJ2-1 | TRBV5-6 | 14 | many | CASIRGNSYNEQFF
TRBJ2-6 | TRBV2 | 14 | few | CASSVLSGANVLTF
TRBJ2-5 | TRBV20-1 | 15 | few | CSAPRPAGVGETQYF
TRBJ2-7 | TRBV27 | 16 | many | CASRGPTGNGFNEQYF
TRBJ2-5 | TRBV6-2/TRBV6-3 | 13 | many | CASSYPMAETQYF
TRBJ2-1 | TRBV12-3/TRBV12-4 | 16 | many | CASSPRTSGRGNEQFF
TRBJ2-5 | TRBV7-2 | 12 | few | CASSLTEETQYF
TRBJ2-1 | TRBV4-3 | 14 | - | CASSSQLVYNEQFF
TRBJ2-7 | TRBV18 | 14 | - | CASSPSGGSYEQYF
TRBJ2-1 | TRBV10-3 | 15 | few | CAIGVLAGAGNEQFF
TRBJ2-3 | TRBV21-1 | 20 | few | CASSSDQIAGVGVDTDTQYF
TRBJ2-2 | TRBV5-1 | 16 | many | CASSLEAGSLTGELFF
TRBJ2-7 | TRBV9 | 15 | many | CASSPHEGGTDEQYF
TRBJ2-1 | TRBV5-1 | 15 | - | CASSVTSLGSHEQFF
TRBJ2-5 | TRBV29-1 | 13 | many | CSVDYRGGETQYF
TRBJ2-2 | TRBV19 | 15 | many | CASSVQGRVTGELFF
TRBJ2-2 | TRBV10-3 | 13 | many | CAIRRVDPGELFF
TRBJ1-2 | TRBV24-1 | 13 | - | CATSDLEGYGYTF
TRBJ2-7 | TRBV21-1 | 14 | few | CASSKVDNSYEQYF
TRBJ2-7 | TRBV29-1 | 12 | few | CSVGARAYEQYF
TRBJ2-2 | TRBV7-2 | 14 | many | CASRTGLNTGELFF
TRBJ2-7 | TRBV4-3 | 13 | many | CASSQILGYEQYF
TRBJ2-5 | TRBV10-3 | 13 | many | CAISETGGETQYF
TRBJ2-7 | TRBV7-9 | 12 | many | CASSFDFYEQYF
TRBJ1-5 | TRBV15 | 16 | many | CATSEGGTGGGQPQHF
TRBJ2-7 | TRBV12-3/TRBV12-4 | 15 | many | CASSQSGVKGYEQYF
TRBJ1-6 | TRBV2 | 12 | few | CASSEVRSPLHF
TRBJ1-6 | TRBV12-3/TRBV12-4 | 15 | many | CASSPTGGLRSPLHF
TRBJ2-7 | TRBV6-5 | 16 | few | CASSLDRDRFSYEQYF
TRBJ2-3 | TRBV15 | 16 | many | CATSRGSVASTDTQYF